The 31 T cell receptor beta chains below were found in one sample sequenced in a study of blood T cell repertoires in COVID-19. Assay used: immunoSEQ multiplex PCR; TCRdb lists only in-frame clones, some missing. The sample lists about 170,000 clones, around four fifths occurring once. The specimen was peripheral blood. The receptors originated from a woman between 65 and 79 years old with COVID-19, enrolled during active disease.

CDR3 amino acids: CASRPGNQPQHF. CDR3 in DNA: TGTGCCAGCAGGCCGGGGAATCAGCCCCAGCATTTT. This chain links TRBV28 with TRBJ1-5; D not resolved. The V gene's germline CDR1 is MDHEN and CDR2 SYDVKM. V lost 6 bases and J 4 bases, leaving 7 bases between the germline ends. The CDR3 runs 12 residues. Using reference TRBV28 and TRBJ1-5 for the parts outside the CDR3, the full variable domain is DVKVTQSSRYLVKRTGEKVFLECVQDMDHENMFWYRQDPGLGLRLIYFSYDVKMKEKGDIPEGYSVSREKKERFSLILESASTNQTSMYLCASRPGNQPQHFGDGTRLSIL.

This sequence joins TRBV10-2 and TRBJ2-4; a weak D match, TRBD1 (6 bases). The CDR3 length is 15 residues. Trimming took 4 bases from V and 3 from J, leaving 13 bases between them. The germline V gene encodes CDR1 WSHSY and CDR2 SAAADI. CDR3: CASSVVGGSKNIQYF. The DNA of the CDR3 is TGCGCCAGCAGTGTGGTAGGGGGAAGCAAAAACATTCAGTACTTC.

The V and J genes are TRBV3-1 (or the pseudogene TRBV3-2) and TRBJ2-7; the match to TRBD2 covers 9 bases. V lost 4 bases, J lost 6 bases, and 4 bases stayed unmatched. Per the germline V gene, CDR1 is LGHDT and CDR2 is YNNKEL (reference sequence). The CDR3 extends over 13 amino acids. The CDR3 sequence is CASSLLAGSEQYV. CDR3 sequence (DNA): TGTGCCAGCAGCCTTCTAGCGGGGTCCGAGCAGTACGTC.

The sample holds a few counts of this clone. The V gene is TRBV2, the J gene TRBJ2-5; possibly TRBD1 for D (5 bases). Germline V gene sequence: CDR1 SNHLY, CDR2 FYNNEI. The V gene lost 2 bases and the J gene lost 3 bases, with 16 bases spanning the gap. The CDR3 contains 16 residues. The CDR3 is CASSETRAGPKETQYF. Written as DNA, the CDR3 is TGTGCCAGCAGTGAAACTCGCGCAGGGCCGAAAGAGACCCAGTACTTC.

The chain employs TRBV7-8 and TRBJ2-5, with TRBD2 identical over 12 bases. Trimming took 1 base from V and 0 from J; bases not matched to a gene: 0. CDR3 length: 16 amino acids. Per germline, CDR1 SGHVS and CDR2 FQNEAQ. DNA of the CDR3: TGTGCCAGCAGCTTAGGGACTAGCGGGAACCAAGAGACCCAGTACTTC. It yields the protein CASSLGTSGNQETQYF.

The chain employs TRBV28 and TRBJ2-2, with 8 bases fitting TRBD2. CDR3 length: 15 residues. J lost 6 bases, V lost 5 bases, and 8 bases had no gene match. From germline, CDR1 is MDHEN and CDR2 SYDVKM. CDR3 loop: CASSPGGVGPGELFF. CDR3 bases: TGTGCCAGCAGTCCCGGGGGGGTCGGCCCCGGGGAGCTGTTTTTT.

The chain combines TRBV9 with TRBJ1-5; a weak D match, TRBD1 (5 bases). V gave up 3 bases and J gave up 5 bases, with 12 bases separating them. This CDR3 contains 14 residues. The germline V gene encodes CDR1 SGDLS and CDR2 YYNGEE. CDR3 in amino acids: CASSEGPRDQPQHF. DNA for the CDR3: TGTGCCAGCAGCGAGGGCCCCAGGGATCAGCCCCAGCATTTT.

The chain employs TRBV6-5 and TRBJ2-1; TRBD1 aligns across 7 bases. Trimming removed 6 bases from V and 9 bases from J; junction bases left unmatched: 2. The CDR3 has 11 amino acids. The germline V gene encodes CDR1 MNHEY and CDR2 SVGAGI. The CDR3 is CASSRGSEQFF. CDR3 coding DNA: TGTGCCAGCAGCAGGGGGAGTGAGCAGTTCTTC.

The chain employs TRBV5-6 and TRBJ2-1; weak D call: TRBD2 (6 bases). CDR3 length: 15 residues. Germline V gives CDR1 SGHDT, CDR2 YYEEEE. Trimming shortened V by 6 bases and J by 5 bases, and 18 bases separated the two germline ends. CDR3: CASKGRASANNEQFF. The CDR3 bases are TGTGCCAGCAAGGGCAGGGCTAGCGCTAACAATGAGCAGTTCTTC. The full variable domain, with the rest looked up from reference TRBV5-6 and TRBJ2-1, is DAGVTQSPTHLIKTRGQQVTLRCSPKSGHDTVSWYQQALGQGPQFIFQYYEEEERQRGNFPDRFSGHQFPNYSSELNVNALLLGDSALYLCASKGRASANNEQFFGPGTRLTVL.

The chain is built from TRBV9 and TRBJ2-5, with 9 bases identical to TRBD2. CDR1 is SGDLS and CDR2 is YYNGEE in the germline V gene. The CDR3 spans 16 residues. V shed 0 bases, J shed 2 bases, and the junction held 5 bases outside the gene matches. CDR3 coding DNA: TGTGCCAGCAGCGTAGGGGCTAGCGGGGAGCAAGAGACCCAGTACTTC. Translation: CASSVGASGEQETQYF.

The chain recombines TRBV11-2 with TRBJ1-2; a possible D gene is TRBD1 (6 bases). Trimming pared 6 bases from V and 5 bases from J, leaving 19 bases between. Germline V gene data show CDR1 as SGHAT and CDR2 as FQNNGV. CDR3 length equals 15 residues. The CDR3 protein is CASSLLGQSSYGYTF. CDR3 coding DNA: TGTGCCAGCAGTCTCTTAGGACAGAGCTCGTATGGCTACACCTTC.

V gene TRBV5-1 combines with J gene TRBJ1-2; 7 bases line up with TRBD1. Germline lookup yields CDR1 SGHRS and CDR2 YFSETQ. Trimming cost V 5 bases and J 5 bases; bases outside gene matches: 9. The CDR3 length is 14 residues. The chain's CDR3 is CASRLRDSRYGYTF. Here the CDR3 DNA reads TGCGCCAGCAGGCTGAGGGACAGTCGGTATGGCTACACCTTC.

The chain employs TRBV6-5 and TRBJ2-1, with 7 bases that match TRBD1. This CDR3 region has 12 residues. Per the germline V gene, CDR1 is MNHEY and CDR2 is SVGAGI. V dropped 6 bases and J dropped 6; count of bases not matched to a gene: 2. The CDR3, as DNA: TGTGCCAGCAGCAGGGACAGCAATGAGCAGTTCTTC. Translation gives CASSRDSNEQFF.

V usage is TRBV5-1 and J usage is TRBJ2-3, with 7 bases aligning to TRBD2. This CDR3 is 14 amino acids long. V trimming: 2 bases; J trimming: 6 bases; junction bases outside the gene matches: 6. Germline assignment: CDR1 SGHRS and CDR2 YFSETQ. The CDR3 DNA sequence: TGCGCCAGCAGCTTAAGCGGGAAAGGGGATACGCAGTATTTT. Translation: CASSLSGKGDTQYF.

The chain combines TRBV5-4 with TRBJ2-2; 9 positions agree with TRBD2. From germline, CDR1 is SGHNT and CDR2 YYREEE (reference sequence). The CDR3 is made up of 16 amino acids. The J segment lost 5 bases and the V segment lost 4 bases, leaving 9 bases of the junction unmatched. The CDR3: CASSPPGLAGTGELFF. The CDR3 DNA follows: TGTGCCAGCAGCCCGCCGGGACTAGCCGGTACCGGGGAGCTGTTTTTT.

The rearrangement uses TRBV18 and TRBJ1-2, with 7 positions matching TRBD1. The CDR3 sequence is 13 residues long. V lost 2 bases and J lost 7; bases outside the gene matches: 4. CDR1 is KGHSH and CDR2 is LQKENI in the germline V gene. The CDR3 region is CASSPKGAAGYTF. In DNA, the CDR3 is TGTGCCAGCTCACCAAAGGGGGCTGCTGGCTACACCTTC.

A single count supports this clone. This chain links TRBV21-1 with TRBJ2-7; TRBD2 was called by the table and not checked on the DNA. TRBV21-1 is a known pseudogene. This CDR3 has 17 amino acids. The CDR3 reads CASSKAKFDSGVYEQYF. As DNA, the CDR3 is TGTGCCAGCAGCAAGGCCAAATTTGACAGCGGGGTCTACGAGCAGTACTTC.

The chain recombines TRBV19 with TRBJ1-1; D not certain. CDR3 size: 12 residues. Germline-derived CDR1 and CDR2 are LNHDA and SQIVND (reference sequence). Trimming pared 7 bases from V and 5 bases from J, leaving 11 bases between. The DNA of the CDR3 is TGTGCCAGTAACGGCGGGCTAACTGAAGCTTTCTTT. Translated, it gives CASNGGLTEAFF.

The chain carries TRBV5-6 and TRBJ1-1, with D uncertain. CDR1 and CDR2 from the germline V gene are SGHDT and YYEEEE. The CDR3 sequence is 13 residues long. V lost 0 bases and J 3 bases, leaving 6 bases between the germline ends. For the CDR3, the DNA is TGTGCCAGCAGCTTGGACAGCTACACTGAAGCTTTCTTT. Amino acids: CASSLDSYTEAFF.

The count of this clone is one. The rearrangement joins TRBV6-5 to TRBJ2-2, with D possibly matching TRBD1 (5 bases). V lost 5 bases to trimming and J lost 0 bases, with 10 bases between them. The CDR3 is made up of 15 amino acids. Looked up from germline, CDR1 is MNHEY and CDR2 is SVGAGI. The CDR3 coding sequence is TGTGCCAGCAGTCAGACAGCCTCGAACACCGGGGAGCTGTTTTTT. It codes for CASSQTASNTGELFF.

This chain joins TRBV28 and TRBJ1-5; D is ambiguous. The CDR3 contains 14 residues. In germline, CDR1 is MDHEN, CDR2 SYDVKM. The V gene lost 5 bases and the J gene lost 7 bases, with 15 bases spanning the gap. This chain's CDR3 is CASSRGGGVQPQHF. The CDR3 DNA follows: TGTGCCAGCAGTCGTGGCGGCGGAGTCCAGCCCCAGCATTTT.

The chain is built from TRBV27 and TRBJ2-7; tentatively, D is TRBD1 (9 bases). CDR3 size: 14 residues. The V gene's germline CDR1 is MNHEY and CDR2 SMNVEV (reference sequence). Trimming left V 8 bases short and J 6 bases short, with 20 bases between. CDR3 nucleotides: TGTGCCAGCCGGGGGGGACAGGGTGACCTCGAGCAGTACGTC. Its protein product is CASRGGQGDLEQYV.

The rearrangement links TRBV7-2 to TRBJ2-1; 11 bases align to TRBD2. Germline CDR1 SGHTA, CDR2 FQGNSA. V shed 5 bases, J shed 5 bases, and the junction held 5 bases outside the gene matches. CDR3 size: 15 residues. CDR3 bases: TGTGCCAGCAGCGTGAGACTAGCGGGGAACAATGAGCAGTTCTTC. The encoded protein is CASSVRLAGNNEQFF.

The gene calls are TRBV6-5 and TRBJ1-2; 7 bases fit TRBD1. Germline V gives CDR1 MNHEY, CDR2 SVGAGI. V shed 6 bases, J shed 4 bases, and the junction held 5 bases outside the gene matches. The CDR3 contains 13 residues. The DNA for the CDR3 is TGTGCCAGCAGGCCGGGACAGACCTATGGCTACACCTTC. It codes for CASRPGQTYGYTF.

This chain uses TRBV7-2 with TRBJ2-1; weak D call: TRBD2 (6 bases). Trimming stripped 8 bases from V and 8 bases from J, with 16 bases between. This CDR3 comprises 13 residues. Germline CDR1 is SGHTA and CDR2 is FQGNSA. CDR3 sequence (DNA): TGTGCCAGCCGGGGACGGGAGTCCTATGAGCAGTTCTTC. It translates to CASRGRESYEQFF.

The rearrangement uses TRBV9 and TRBJ1-6; no firm D call. This CDR3 has 16 amino acids. The germline V gene encodes CDR1 SGDLS and CDR2 YYNGEE. Trimming pared 0 bases from V and 7 bases from J, leaving 14 bases between. Written as DNA, the CDR3 is TGTGCCAGCAGCGTAGATTCGGGCAGACTAAATTCACCCCTCCACTTT. Its protein product is CASSVDSGRLNSPLHF.

This chain links TRBV27 with TRBJ1-6, with D uncertain. CDR1 is MNHEY, CDR2 SMNVEV, per germline (reference sequence). The CDR3 covers 15 residues. With 8 bases removed from V and 3 bases from J, the gap between germline ends came to 14 bases. The CDR3 region is CASGSARIYNSPLHF. The CDR3 coding sequence is TGTGCCAGCGGGTCCGCCAGGATCTATAATTCACCCCTCCACTTT.

The chain links TRBV20-1 to TRBJ2-5; 14 nucleotides agree with TRBD2. The CDR3 loop spans 19 amino acids. Germline V CDR1 and CDR2: DFQATT, SNEGSKA (reference sequence). After removal of 3 bases from V and 0 bases from J, the junction contained 12 bases not matched to a gene. CDR3 in DNA: TGCAGTGCTAGTTCGCGGGGACTAGCGGGGGTCCTGTACCAAGAGACCCAGTACTTC. Amino acid sequence: CSASSRGLAGVLYQETQYF.

The chain is built from TRBV10-1 and TRBJ2-2, with no clear D. Germline lookup yields CDR1 WNHNN and CDR2 SYGVQD (reference sequence). V lost 1 base to trimming and J lost 1 base, with 7 bases between them. CDR3 size: 15 residues. CDR3 sequence (DNA): TGCGCCAGCAGTGAGTTTCCGGGGAACACCGGGGAGCTGTTTTTT. This translates into CASSEFPGNTGELFF.

The chain combines TRBV5-1 with TRBJ2-3; 9 positions match TRBD1. V trimming: 3 bases; J trimming: 2 bases; junction bases outside the gene matches: 7. Germline V gene sequence: CDR1 SGHRS, CDR2 YFSETQ. The CDR3 extends over 16 amino acids. The DNA of the CDR3 is TGCGCCAGCAGCTGGCCGGGGACAGGGACCACAGATACGCAGTATTTT. Its translation: CASSWPGTGTTDTQYF.

V usage is TRBV30 and J usage is TRBJ1-1, with TRBD1 identical over 7 bases. Looked up from germline, CDR1 is GTSNPN and CDR2 is SVGIG (reference sequence). The CDR3 has 11 amino acids. V shed 6 bases, J shed 8 bases, and the junction held 6 bases outside the gene matches. The DNA of the CDR3 is TGTGCCTGCCAATCGACAGGGGAAGCTTTCTTT. As protein: CACQSTGEAFF.